Listed below are T cell receptor beta chains from one sample, sequenced in a study of prognosis after radiotherapy for stage I lung cancer. TCRdb reanalysed the multiplex PCR reads using MiXCR and keeps one entry per CDR3 protein. Counted here are some 27,000 distinct CDR3 sequences, approximately 31% occurring once; the ten biggest clones make up around 10%. The source was PBMCs, collected before or after stereotactic body radiation therapy (not recorded which). The receptor set was obtained from a donor at least 50 years old with non-small cell lung cancer. CDR3s include the opening cysteine and the closing phenylalanine or tryptophan. The order of the fields is J gene, clone size, D gene, V gene, CDR3 DNA, CDR3 protein. The D gene is left open where the match is weak. Some rows have no size entry. The others give once, few or many, or a class for an expanded clone.

>TRBJ1-2|-|-|TRBV6-2/TRBV6-3
TGTGCCAGCAGGGGAGGCGATGGCTACACCTTC
CASRGGDGYTF
>TRBJ2-7|many|TRBD2|TRBV28
TGTGCCAGCAGTTTAAGGTGGGAGGGCTTTATGATTGGATCCTTC
CASSLRWEGFMIGSF
>TRBJ2-3|many|TRBD2|TRBV6-4
TGTGCCAGCAGTGACCAGCGGGGAGATACGCAGTATTTT
CASSDQRGDTQYF
>TRBJ1-1|many|-|TRBV11-1
TGTGCCAGCAGCTTTGCCGAAGGGTCATCTGAAGCTTTCTTT
CASSFAEGSSEAFF
>TRBJ2-5|many|TRBD2|TRBV3-1
TGTGCCAGCAGCCCAGGGACTAGCGGGGGCGGGGAGACCCAGTACTTC
CASSPGTSGGGETQYF
>TRBJ2-2|medium-sized|TRBD1|TRBV5-1
TGCGCCAGCAGCCGACAGGGTCGGGCCGGGGAGCTGTTTTTT
CASSRQGRAGELFF
>TRBJ1-2|many|-|TRBV28
TGTACCAGCAAACCCGCGGGATTAATCTCTAACTATGGCTACACCTTC
CTSKPAGLISNYGYTF
>TRBJ2-5|many|-|TRBV27
TGTGCCAGCAGTTTATCAGGTCTTGAGACCCAGTACTTC
CASSLSGLETQYF
>TRBJ2-7|many|TRBD1|TRBV30
TGTGCCTGGAGCCAGACAGGGGACGAGCAGTACTTC
CAWSQTGDEQYF
>TRBJ2-4|many|-|TRBV20-1
TGCAGTGCTAGTATGGTCTCGATAGCCAAAAACATTCAGTACTTC
CSASMVSIAKNIQYF
>TRBJ2-3|many|TRBD2|TRBV5-1
TGCGCCAGCCCCGGGGGGGGCACAGATACGCAGTATTTT
CASPGGGTDTQYF
>TRBJ2-7|many|-|TRBV6-1
TGTGCCCACCGCGGGGCCTACGAGCAGTACTTC
CAHRGAYEQYF
>TRBJ1-3|-|TRBD1|TRBV7-9
TGTGAAAGCAGCAAGGACAGGGCTGGAAACACCATATATTTT
CESSKDRAGNTIYF
>TRBJ2-3|-|TRBD2|TRBV20-1
TGCAGTGCTAGAACGCCCGGGACTAGCAGTCGCACAGATACGCAGTATTTT
CSARTPGTSSRTDTQYF
>TRBJ2-2|many|TRBD2|TRBV20-1
TGCAGTGCTAGAGGGGAAGCGGGAGGGCTGAACACCGGGGAGCTGTTTTTT
CSARGEAGGLNTGELFF
>TRBJ2-3|many|-|TRBV29-1
TGCAGCGTTGGGGGAGGGAGAGGGGGAGATACGCAGTATTTT
CSVGGGRGGDTQYF
>TRBJ2-6|-|TRBD1|TRBV7-9
TGTGCCAGCAGCCCCTTGGGTGGGCGGGACAGGCGCCAAGGGGCCAACGTCCTGACTTTC
CASSPLGGRDRRQGANVLTF
>TRBJ2-2|many|-|TRBV5-6
TGTGCCAGCAGCTTGGTGGGGGCGCGCACCGGGGAGCTGTTTTTT
CASSLVGARTGELFF
>TRBJ2-1|many|TRBD2|TRBV20-1
TGCAGTGCTACTTTGGGACTAGCGGCAGCTTACAATGAGCAGTTCTTC
CSATLGLAAAYNEQFF
>TRBJ1-6|many|TRBD1|TRBV3-1
TGTGCCAGCAGCCTGGGGACAGGGGATAACTCACCCCTCCACTTT
CASSLGTGDNSPLHF
>TRBJ2-7|once|TRBD2|TRBV11-2
TGTGCCAGCAGCCGTCGACTAGCGGGAGGCTACGAGCAGTACTTC
CASSRRLAGGYEQYF
>TRBJ2-6|many|-|TRBV28
TGTGCCAGCAGTTTGAGCGATGTAACCAACGTCCTGACTTTC
CASSLSDVTNVLTF
>TRBJ2-5|many|-|TRBV30
TGTGCCTGGAGTTTAGGGGACCAAGAGACCCAGTACTTC
CAWSLGDQETQYF
>TRBJ2-2|many|-|TRBV18
TGTGCCAGCTCACCAGCCGTTGAGGGGGAGCTGTTTTTT
CASSPAVEGELFF
>TRBJ1-5|many|-|TRBV6-1
TGTGCCAGCAGGCCCCTGGGGGGCCCTGAGCATTTT
CASRPLGGPEHF
>TRBJ1-5|many|-|TRBV12-3/TRBV12-4
TGTGCCAGCAGTTTATCGGCGGGAAGCAATCAGCCCCAGCATTTT
CASSLSAGSNQPQHF
>TRBJ2-7|-|-|TRBV12-3/TRBV12-4
TGTGCCAGCAGTTTATTAGGGTCCCGGGAGCAGTACTTC
CASSLLGSREQYF
>TRBJ2-3|medium-sized|TRBD1|TRBV6-4
TGTGCCAGCAGTGAGCGAGCAGGGGGAGAAGATACGCAGTATTTT
CASSERAGGEDTQYF
>TRBJ2-1|many|-|TRBV28
TGTGCCAGCAGTGGAGCTAGCTCCTACAATGAGCAGTTCTTC
CASSGASSYNEQFF
>TRBJ2-1|-|TRBD2|TRBV6-1
TGTGCCAGCAGGCAAAAAGGACTAGAGTACAATGAGCAGGTCTTC
CASRQKGLEYNEQVF
>TRBJ2-1|many|TRBD2|TRBV7-9
TGTGCCAGCAGCCTGGGGGCTAGCGGGAGCAATGAGCAGTTCTTC
CASSLGASGSNEQFF
>TRBJ1-6|-|TRBD1|TRBV27
TGTGCCAGCAGTTCACACGGGGCAGGGGGTAATTCACCACTCCACTTT
CASSSHGAGGNSPLHF
>TRBJ2-7|many|-|TRBV5-1
TGCGCCAGCAGCTTGGACCTCAATGTGCTCAACTACGAGCAGTACTTC
CASSLDLNVLNYEQYF
>TRBJ1-1|-|-|TRBV20-1
TGCAGTGCTAGAGATCCGGTGGGAACGGGCACTGAAGCTTTCTTT
CSARDPVGTGTEAFF
>TRBJ2-3|-|-|TRBV12-3/TRBV12-4
TGTGCCAGCAGCCTCCGGGACGTAGTTGATACGCAGTATTTT
CASSLRDVVDTQYF
>TRBJ2-3|many|-|TRBV9
TGTGCCAGCAGCGTATTAGGGGCGGGCACAGATACGCAGTATTTT
CASSVLGAGTDTQYF
>TRBJ1-1|-|-|TRBV20-1
TGCAGTGCTAGACGGCAGTTGAACACTGAAGCTTTCTTT
CSARRQLNTEAFF
>TRBJ2-7|many|TRBD2|TRBV7-2
TGTGCCAGCAGCCCATGGACTAGCGGGAGAGACGAGCAGTACTTC
CASSPWTSGRDEQYF
>TRBJ2-3|-|-|TRBV7-9
TGTGCCAGCAGCTTGGAGACAGATACGCAGTATTTT
CASSLETDTQYF
>TRBJ2-7|many|-|TRBV4-2
TGTGCCAGCAGCCAAGAGTTCCACTACGAGCAGTACTTC
CASSQEFHYEQYF
>TRBJ2-3|-|TRBD2|TRBV6-4
TGTGCCAGCAGTGAGGGAAGAGTGGGAGGGCCCCTAGATAAGAAGTATTTT
CASSEGRVGGPLDKKYF
>TRBJ2-5|many|TRBD1|TRBV6-2/TRBV6-3
TGTGCCAGCAGTTACCGGACAGGGGCGTTACAAGAGACCCAGTACTTC
CASSYRTGALQETQYF
>TRBJ2-3|once|-|TRBV24-1
TGTGCCACCAGTGACACGACTATCGGGAAAGTGGGAGATACGCAGTATTTT
CATSDTTIGKVGDTQYF
>TRBJ1-2|medium-sized|-|TRBV28
TGTGCCAGCAGTTTGGGAGGGAATTTCGACTATGGCTACACCTTC
CASSLGGNFDYGYTF
>TRBJ2-2|many|-|TRBV7-6
TGTGCCAGCAGAAGGGTCCGGACCGGGGAGCTGTTTTTT
CASRRVRTGELFF
>TRBJ1-1|many|-|TRBV11-2
TGTGCCAGCAGCTTAGAGACAGGTGGGGGTCGCACTGAAGCTTTCTTT
CASSLETGGGRTEAFF
>TRBJ2-3|many|TRBD1|TRBV6-9
TGTGCCAGCAGTTTGACAGGGGGCCACACGGCTACGCAGTATTTT
CASSLTGGHTATQYF
>TRBJ2-5|-|TRBD2|TRBV5-4
TGTGCCAGCTCCCCCCCAGCGGGGGGGCGCGAGACCCAGTACTTC
CASSPPAGGRETQYF
>TRBJ2-7|many|-|TRBV6-4
TGTGCCAGCAGTTACGGTGGCGGAACCTACGAGCAGTACTTC
CASSYGGGTYEQYF
>TRBJ2-6|many|-|TRBV6-1
TGTGCCAGCAGTGAAGTGGCACCCAACTCTGGGGCCAACGTCCTGACTTTC
CASSEVAPNSGANVLTF
>TRBJ2-3|-|TRBD2|TRBV5-4
TGTGCCAGCAGCTCGGGGACTAGCAGGACAGATACGCAGTATTTT
CASSSGTSRTDTQYF
>TRBJ2-7|many|-|TRBV4-2
TGTGCCAGCAGCCCTGCCGGAGGGTTTGACGAGCAGTACTTC
CASSPAGGFDEQYF
>TRBJ2-1|medium-sized|-|TRBV10-3
TGTGCCATCAGTGAGCAAACAGAGGATGAGCAGTTCTTC
CAISEQTEDEQFF
>TRBJ1-1|-|-|TRBV4-1
TGCGCCAGCAGCCCTTCGGGAGGATTTGAAGCTTTCTTT
CASSPSGGFEAFF
>TRBJ1-2|medium-sized|TRBD1|TRBV6-5
TGTGCCAGCAGTATCCGGGACAGGGGTGTTAGGGGCTACACCTTC
CASSIRDRGVRGYTF
>TRBJ1-2|many|-|TRBV28
TGTGCCAGCGGGGCGGCTTCCCCCCCCTATGGCTACACCTTC
CASGAASPPYGYTF
>TRBJ1-2|many|-|TRBV18
TGTGCCAGCTCAGCCCTACAGGACTCCGAGAGATATGGCTACACCTTC
CASSALQDSERYGYTF
>TRBJ2-1|-|-|TRBV6-2/TRBV6-3
TGTGCCAGCAGTGAATCTGGTATCCATGAGCAGTTCTTC
CASSESGIHEQFF
>TRBJ2-3|many|-|TRBV4-2
TGTGCCAGCAGCCAAATAAATAGGGAACTCAACACAGATACGCAGTATTTT
CASSQINRELNTDTQYF
>TRBJ2-1|-|TRBD1|TRBV28
TGTGCCAGCAGTTTACACGGACAGGGGAGCGGTGATCATTTCTTC
CASSLHGQGSGDHFF